The 18 T cell receptor beta chains below were found in one sample sequenced in a study of OX40 agonist ivuxolimab in advanced cancers. Sequencing used immunoSEQ multiplex PCR; TCRdb keeps in-frame clones, though not all of them. In the table there are 75,000 to 90,000 clones, 92% of which are singletons. Source: CD4+ or CD8+ T cells sorted from blood, taken in a trial of the OX40 agonist ivuxolimab. The receptors were sampled from an adult with an advanced solid tumor such as melanoma, head and neck, liver or kidney cancer.

Here the CDR3 reads CASSVGTVQDEQYF. CDR3 in DNA: TGCGCCAGCAGCGTTGGGACAGTTCAGGACGAGCAGTACTTC. The gene calls are TRBV5-1 and TRBJ2-7, with TRBD1 identical over 7 bases. The CDR3 spans 14 residues. CDR1 is SGHRS and CDR2 is YFSETQ in the germline V gene. The trim removed 4 bases at V and 5 bases at J, leaving 9 bases unmatched.

The V call is TRBV5-1, the J call TRBJ2-5; 10 bases are shared with TRBD1. The CDR3 length is 16 residues. The V gene's germline CDR1 is SGHRS and CDR2 YFSETQ. Trimming took 4 bases from V and 1 from J; bases not matched to a gene: 7. The CDR3 nucleotides read TGCGCCAGCAGCCGGGGACAGGGGCTAATCCAAGAGACCCAGTACTTC. It yields the protein CASSRGQGLIQETQYF.

V and J are TRBV7-2 and TRBJ1-1; D unresolved. The CDR3 has 13 residues. Deletions cut 4 bases from V and 4 bases from J, with 10 bases between. From germline, CDR1 is SGHTA and CDR2 FQGNSA. Here the CDR3 reads CASSWGGSTEAFF. CDR3 sequence (DNA): TGTGCCAGCAGCTGGGGAGGGAGCACTGAAGCTTTCTTT. The entire variable domain, with the rest obtained from reference TRBV7-2 and TRBJ1-1, is as follows: GAGVSQSPSNKVTEKGKDVELRCDPISGHTALYWYRQSLGQGLEFLIYFQGNSAPDKSGLPSDRFSAERTGGSVSTLTIQRTQQEDSAVYLCASSWGGSTEAFFGQGTRLTVV.

The chain combines TRBV11-2 with TRBJ1-1; weak D call: TRBD1 (6 bases). Per the germline V gene, CDR1 is SGHAT and CDR2 is FQNNGV. With 4 bases removed from V and 11 bases from J, the gap between germline ends came to 20 bases. CDR3 length: 14 residues. CDR3 residues: CASSSHGRGGEAFF. The CDR3 DNA follows: TGTGCCAGCAGCTCCCATGGGAGGGGGGGCGAGGCTTTCTTT.

CDR3 protein: CASRDRTAARGTEAFF. The CDR3 DNA sequence: TGTGCCAGCAGAGACCGGACGGCTGCTAGAGGGACTGAAGCTTTCTTT. The chain uses TRBV2 and TRBJ1-1; no clear D. Germline CDR1 and CDR2: SNHLY and FYNNEI. V was pared by 6 bases and J by 5 bases, with 22 bases between. CDR3 length: 16 residues. Complete variable domain (other parts from reference TRBV2 and TRBJ1-1): EPEVTQTPSHQVTQMGQEVILRCVPISNHLYFYWYRQILGQKVEFLVSFYNNEISEKSEIFDDQFSVERPDGSNFTLKIRSTKLEDSAMYFCASRDRTAARGTEAFFGQGTRLTVV.

The V and J genes are TRBV15 and TRBJ2-7; a weak D match, TRBD2 (6 bases). With 4 bases removed from V and 1 base from J, the gap between germline ends came to 14 bases. The CDR3 consists of 15 residues. Germline loops: CDR1 LNHNV, CDR2 YYDKDF (reference sequence). The chain's CDR3 is CATSIGASVSYEQYF. In DNA form, the CDR3 reads TGTGCCACCAGCATTGGGGCTAGCGTGTCCTACGAGCAGTACTTC.

The genes are TRBV7-2 and TRBJ2-1; TRBD2 aligns across 8 bases. The V gene's germline CDR1 is SGHTA and CDR2 FQGNSA. The CDR3 extends over 16 amino acids. V lost 0 bases to trimming and J lost 3 bases; unmatched junction nucleotides: 4. The CDR3 DNA reads TGTGCCAGCAGCTTAGCCCCGGGACTAGTCTACAATGAGCAGTTCTTC. This encodes CASSLAPGLVYNEQFF.

The chain couples TRBV10-3 to TRBJ1-1; D gene ambiguous. V was pared by 0 bases and J by 2 bases, with 10 bases between. The CDR3 is 15 amino acids. The germline V gene has CDR1 ENHRY and CDR2 SYGVKD. As DNA, the CDR3 is TGTGCCATCAGTGAGTCGACAAGAGGTAACACTGAAGCTTTCTTT. Its translation: CAISESTRGNTEAFF.

This clone was seen once. This rearrangement joins TRBV4-2 to TRBJ2-1; 7 nucleotides agree with TRBD2. The length of the CDR3 is 15 residues. V trimming: 0 bases; J trimming: 8 bases; junction bases outside the gene matches: 7. Germline-derived CDR1 and CDR2 are LGHNA and YNFKEQ. Written as DNA, the CDR3 is TGTGCCAGCAGCCAAGAGTTGGGGAGGGGCGATGAGCAGTTCTTC. It yields the protein CASSQELGRGDEQFF.

This clone is a singleton in its sample. The chain couples TRBV6-5 to TRBJ2-5; 14 positions agree with TRBD2. Germline CDR1 and CDR2: MNHEY and SVGAGI. CDR3 length: 15 amino acids. V gave up 5 bases and J gave up 7 bases; unmatched junction bases: 6. In DNA, the CDR3 is TGTGCCAGCAGTCAACCGGGACTAGCGGGGGCGACCCAGTACTTC. Translating gives CASSQPGLAGATQYF.

The chain recombines TRBV7-6 with TRBJ1-6; unclear D gene. The CDR3 has 13 residues. V was cut by 1 base and J by 6 bases, with 4 bases left in between. Per germline, CDR1 SGHVS and CDR2 FNYEAQ. This CDR3 is CASSLGGNSPLHF. CDR3 nucleotide sequence: TGTGCCAGCAGCTTAGGAGGTAATTCACCCCTCCACTTT.

This chain connects TRBV5-1 to TRBJ2-7, with a tentative D call TRBD2 (6 bases). Deletions cut 4 bases from V and 3 bases from J, with 11 bases between. The CDR3 sequence is 13 residues long. Per germline, CDR1 SGHRS and CDR2 YFSETQ. The CDR3 reads CASSRSGSYEQYF. CDR3 in DNA: TGCGCCAGCAGCCGGTCCGGGAGCTACGAGCAGTACTTC.

The chain is built from TRBV7-6 and TRBJ2-7, with TRBD1 matching over 8 bases. Germline values: CDR1 SGHVS, CDR2 FNYEAQ. V was pared by 6 bases and J by 1 base, with 5 bases of the junction left unmatched. The CDR3 extends over 14 amino acids. In DNA, the CDR3 is TGTGCCAGCAGTCAGGACAGGGAGTCCTACGAGCAGTACTTC. Translating it yields CASSQDRESYEQYF.

The chain has TRBV5-4 and TRBJ1-3, with 7 bases aligning to TRBD1. CDR1 and CDR2 (germline): SGHNT, YYREEE (reference sequence). Trimming cost V 2 bases and J 2 bases; bases outside gene matches: 1. The CDR3 is 14 residues long. CDR3 bases: TGTGCCAGCAGCTTCACAGGGGCTGGAAACACCATATATTTT. Translated: CASSFTGAGNTIYF.

The V and J genes are TRBV6-4 and TRBJ1-2; TRBD1 matches 7 bases. Germline V gene lookup returns CDR1 MRHNA and CDR2 SNTAGT. V lost 2 bases and J lost 4; bases outside the gene matches: 1. The CDR3 is 13 residues long. The CDR3 DNA reads as TGTGCCAGCAGTGACGCAGGGGGCTATGGCTACACCTTC. It is translated as CASSDAGGYGYTF.

The CDR3 is CASVSLQTGDSYNEQFF. The CDR3 DNA reads as TGTGCTAGTGTCTCACTCCAGACAGGGGATTCCTACAATGAGCAGTTCTTC. The chain couples TRBV12-5 to TRBJ2-1, with TRBD1 matching 8 bases. The CDR3 spans 17 residues. Unmatched junction bases numbered 12, after V lost 7 bases and J lost 1 base. The germline gives CDR1 LGHNT, CDR2 FRNRAP.

The chain links TRBV10-1 to TRBJ2-5; no firm D call. Germline V gives CDR1 WNHNN, CDR2 SYGVQD (reference sequence). CDR3 length equals 13 residues. Trimming cost V 4 bases and J 2 bases, with 8 bases left between them. The CDR3 is CASSVSPQETQYF. DNA for the CDR3: TGCGCCAGCAGTGTTAGCCCACAAGAGACCCAGTACTTC.

The CDR3 region is CASSLRRPGNTIYF. Written as DNA, the CDR3 is TGTGCCAGCAGTTTAAGGCGGCCTGGAAACACCATATATTTT. The V and J genes are TRBV28 and TRBJ1-3; D gene ambiguous. Germline loops: CDR1 MDHEN, CDR2 SYDVKM. The length of the CDR3 is 14 residues. V dropped 2 bases and J dropped 2 bases, with 7 bases sitting between them.